Sequencing of this TCR beta chain was carried out in a study of CD8 T cells in Susac syndrome. J lost 2 bases, V lost 0 bases, and 12 bases had no gene match. Per germline, CDR1 GTSNPN and CDR2 SVGIG (reference sequence). This CDR3 is 18 amino acids long. Both CD4+ and CD8+ T cells were negatively isolated, and TEMRA cells underwent FACS enrichment. An amount of RNA that ranged from roughly 0.45 to 1 ug was reverse transcribed with random hexamers. The authors amplified TCR beta CDR3 across 54 Vbeta and 13 Jbeta using immunoSEQ multiplex PCR. MiXCR was run by TCRdb on the immunoSEQ multiplex PCR reads, yielding one entry per CDR3 protein. The profile shows around 200,000 distinct CDR3 sequences, just under 95% of them singletons.

The sequenced material came from CD8+ T cells from PBMCs. The chain combines TRBV30 with TRBJ2-3; TRBD2 matches at 9 bases. The source of this sequence is a human donor with Susac syndrome. The CDR3 loop reads CAWSVLLAGRSPTDTQYF. The CDR3 DNA sequence: TGTGCCTGGAGTGTACTCCTAGCGGGGCGAAGTCCCACAGATACGCAGTATTTT.